The clone carrying this TCR beta chain was recorded a few times. MiXCR was run by TCRdb on the RT-PCR reads, yielding one entry per CDR3 protein. The sample records approximately 720,000 distinct CDR3 sequences, 14% being singletons. The germline V gene encodes CDR1 SGHTA and CDR2 FQGNSA. Losses at the gene ends were 5 bases for V and 3 bases for J; bases not matched to a gene: 12. CDR3 size: 17 residues. The chain recombines TRBV7-2 with TRBJ2-3; TRBD2 aligns across 9 bases. The sequence was obtained from a female donor in good health, serving as a healthy control. Sequencing was done on a sample of memory CD4+ T cells from blood. CDR3 DNA: TGTGCCAGCAGCCCAGCGGGGGGTCTTCGGGGGACAGATACGCAGTATTTT. Residues: CASSPAGGLRGTDTQYF.